The sequence of this TCR beta chain was determined in a study of cytomegalovirus exposure and HLA in healthy donors. Study background: Roughly 89 million unique TCR sequences came from HLA-typed donors in an early release. Study-level results: Most observed TCR sequences were rare, whereas some public TCRs were detected in many donors. What a later analysis showed was that several of the most significant clusters appeared linked to common viral pathogens.

Regarding this clone: Its antigen remains unknown.

The primer mix had 60 Vbeta and 13 Jbeta primers. Profiling relied on immunoSEQ multiplex PCR, and the TCRdb table lists in-frame clones only, not all of them. The data hold about 170,000 clones, with approximately 80% observed a single time. The trim removed 5 bases at V and 3 bases at J, leaving 9 bases unmatched. The CDR3 consists of 15 residues. Germline values: CDR1 MDHEN, CDR2 SYDVKM. The clonotype originates from a man between 18 and 29 years old in good health and CMV-seronegative. The sequencing sample was made of PBMCs. The chain is built from TRBV28 and TRBJ2-5; TRBD1 aligns across 7 bases. In DNA form, the CDR3 reads TGTGCCAGCAGTCTGGGACAGCCCCGAAAAGAGACCCAGTACTTC. Residues: CASSLGQPRKETQYF.